This T cell receptor beta chain is from a study of blood T cell repertoires in COVID-19. Authors' analysis steps: Scientists estimated how many nucleated cells there were by amplifying reference gene primers. Repertoires were generated with immunoSEQ multiplex PCR, while TCRdb's copy carries only in-frame clones and drops some. The DNA gave D and trimming, while V, J and clone size come from that table. The data hold approximately 210,000 clones, with about 83% observed a single time. The length of the CDR3 is 14 residues. Looked up from germline, CDR1 is SGHRS and CDR2 is YFSETQ. V lost 7 bases, J lost 3 bases, and 8 bases stayed unmatched.

This TCR came from a woman aged 40-49 years with active or convalescent COVID-19. The sample consisted of peripheral blood. This chain connects TRBV5-1 to TRBJ1-2; the match to TRBD1 covers 8 bases. The DNA for the CDR3 is TGCGCCAGCCGACAGACAGGGGAAGACTATGGCTACACCTTC. Its protein is CASRQTGEDYGYTF.